The 21 T cell receptor beta chains presented below share a single source sample, sequenced in a study of shared clonotypes between healthy human individuals. Sequencing was performed with immunoSEQ multiplex PCR; in TCRdb, only in-frame clones are kept and a portion is missing. This table has millions of clones, roughly 92% appearing once. Material for sequencing was naive CD4+ T cells sorted from blood. Subset described: CD45RA+ positively selected. The source of these receptors is a man between 18 and 29 years old in good health.

This rearrangement joins TRBV21-1 to TRBJ1-3. TRBV21-1 is a listed pseudogene. This CDR3 region has 21 residues. In DNA form, the CDR3 reads TGTGCCAGCAGCAAAGCGGGGAGGGACCACGAATACACCAGCTCTGGAAACACCATATATTTT. It is translated as CASSKAGRDHEYTSSGNTIYF.

The J gene is TRBJ1-5, the V gene TRBV14; a possible D gene is TRBD1 (5 bases). Per germline, CDR1 SGHDN and CDR2 FVKESK. Trimming removed 0 bases at V and 0 bases at J, with 21 bases between. This CDR3 region has 20 residues. The CDR3 bases are TGTGCCAGCAGCCAAGATCAACAGGCCGAAGGGGTTTTTAGCAATCAGCCCCAGCATTTT. Protein sequence: CASSQDQQAEGVFSNQPQHF.

This chain joins TRBV14 and TRBJ1-2; D is ambiguous. V lost 2 bases and J 7 bases, leaving 11 bases between the germline ends. CDR1 and CDR2 (germline): SGHDN, FVKESK. The length of the CDR3 is 13 residues. The CDR3 loop reads CASSQRSFSGYTF. DNA for the CDR3: TGTGCCAGCAGCCAACGGTCTTTTTCTGGCTACACCTTC. Full variable domain (missing parts from reference TRBV14 and TRBJ1-2): EAGVTQFPSHSVIEKGQTVTLRCDPISGHDNLYWYRRVMGKEIKFLLHFVKESKQDESGMPNNRFLAERTGGTYSTLKVQPAELEDSGVYFCASSQRSFSGYTFGSGTRLTVV.

This chain connects TRBV7-8 to TRBJ2-5; the match to TRBD2 covers 7 bases. This CDR3 is built from 14 residues. The V segment lost 10 bases and the J segment 4 bases; nucleotides outside the gene matches: 12. The germline CDR1 and CDR2 sequences are SGHVS and FQNEAQ. The CDR3 region is CATSGGTGGETQYF. In DNA form, the CDR3 reads TGTGCCACGTCCGGCGGGACGGGAGGAGAGACCCAGTACTTC.

V is TRBV28 and J is TRBJ1-4; possibly TRBD1 for D (6 bases). This CDR3 comprises 14 residues. In germline, CDR1 is MDHEN, CDR2 SYDVKM. Trimming pared 6 bases from V and 8 bases from J, leaving 16 bases between. The chain's CDR3 is CASRTGGAGEKLFF. Written as DNA, the CDR3 is TGTGCCAGCAGGACGGGGGGCGCAGGGGAAAAACTGTTTTTT.

This clone was seen a single time. CDR3 nucleotides: TGTGCCAGCAGCCGAAGGCGGGATCAGCCCCAGCATTTT. Translated, it gives CASSRRRDQPQHF. V usage is TRBV7-2 and J usage is TRBJ1-5; D unresolved. The CDR3 covers 13 residues. V lost 5 bases, J lost 5 bases, and 10 bases lay in between. Per germline, CDR1 SGHTA and CDR2 FQGNSA. Filled out from reference TRBV7-2 and TRBJ1-5, the complete variable domain reads GAGVSQSPSNKVTEKGKDVELRCDPISGHTALYWYRQSLGQGLEFLIYFQGNSAPDKSGLPSDRFSAERTGGSVSTLTIQRTQQEDSAVYLCASSRRRDQPQHFGDGTRLSIL.

On this clone: Other DNA sequences in this sample translate to the same CDR3. This rearrangement joins TRBV6-5 to TRBJ2-7, with TRBD1 as a possible D gene (5 bases). The CDR3 contains 13 residues. Germline V lookup: CDR1 MNHEY, CDR2 SVGAGI. Trimming left V 5 bases short and J 0 bases short, with 8 bases between. CDR3 in amino acids: CASSQGPSYEQYF. The CDR3 nucleotides are TGTGCCAGCAGTCAGGGCCCCTCCTACGAGCAGTACTTC.

This chain uses TRBV5-4 with TRBJ2-1; D may match TRBD1 or TRBD2 (6 bases each). The CDR3 is 13 residues long. Germline loops: CDR1 SGHNT, CDR2 YYREEE (reference sequence). V was trimmed by 0 bases and J by 10 bases, leaving 11 bases between them. The CDR3 sequence is CASSLVGGEEQFF. CDR3 coding DNA: TGTGCCAGCAGCTTGGTGGGGGGCGAGGAGCAGTTCTTC.

Points on this clone: Other DNA sequences within the sample encode an identical CDR3. This chain connects TRBV7-2 to TRBJ1-5, with D hard to call. Germline CDR1 SGHTA, CDR2 FQGNSA. Trimming cost V 1 base and J 5 bases, with 12 bases left between them. CDR3 length: 15 residues. The CDR3 DNA reads as TGTGCCAGCAGCTTAGGGACCCAGCCTGATCAGCCCCAGCATTTT. Translating gives CASSLGTQPDQPQHF.

Notes on this clone: This CDR3 is also generated by other DNA sequences in the sample. The rearrangement joins TRBV5-6 to TRBJ2-7, with 7 nucleotides matching TRBD1. This CDR3 has 12 amino acids. Germline V gene data show CDR1 as SGHDT and CDR2 as YYEEEE. V shed 0 bases and J 7 bases; nucleotides not matched to a gene: 1. CDR3 in DNA: TGTGCCAGCAGCTTGGGGACAGGAGAGCAGTACTTC. Translating it yields CASSLGTGEQYF.

The chain carries TRBV7-2 and TRBJ2-3; 7 positions agree with TRBD2. From germline, CDR1 is SGHTA and CDR2 FQGNSA. The V segment lost 2 bases and the J segment 3 bases; nucleotides outside the gene matches: 11. The CDR3 spans 17 residues. CDR3 protein: CASSLRTGGGLTDTQYF. The CDR3 bases are TGTGCCAGCAGCTTAAGGACGGGAGGCGGTCTGACAGATACGCAGTATTTT.

The chain has TRBV10-1 and TRBJ1-2, with a weak D call TRBD1 (5 bases). V shed 7 bases and J shed 4 bases, with 13 bases lying between them. This CDR3 contains 13 residues. From germline, CDR1 is WNHNN and CDR2 SYGVQD (reference sequence). CDR3 nucleotides: TGCGCCAGCATGCAGGGTCCTTCCTATGGCTACACCTTC. Amino acids: CASMQGPSYGYTF.

This chain uses TRBV10-3 with TRBJ1-1; TRBD1 is a possible D gene (5 bases). Germline V CDR1 and CDR2: ENHRY, SYGVKD. V was shortened by 2 bases and J by 5 bases, with 12 bases between the two germline ends. The CDR3 contains 14 residues. CDR3 bases: TGTGCCATCAGTGAGAAGGGGCATGGGACTGAAGCTTTCTTT. This translates into CAISEKGHGTEAFF.

The chain uses TRBV29-1 and TRBJ1-2, with D tentatively TRBD1 (5 bases). CDR3 length: 12 residues. Per germline, CDR1 SQVTM and CDR2 ANQGSEA. The germline V and J ends were trimmed by 6 bases and 5 bases, with 13 bases remaining between them. The DNA for the CDR3 is TGCAGCGTAACGGACACAACTTATGGCTACACCTTC. The encoded protein is CSVTDTTYGYTF. The whole variable domain, filled in from reference TRBV29-1 and TRBJ1-2, reads SAVISQKPSRDICQRGTSLTIQCQVDSQVTMMFWYRQQPGQSLTLIATANQGSEATYESGFVIDKFPISRPNLTFSTLTVSNMSPEDSSIYLCSVTDTTYGYTFGSGTRLTVV.

The chain joins TRBV5-5 to TRBJ2-6; TRBD1 might be the D (6 bases). Between the trimmed V and J ends, which lost 3 bases and 2 bases, there was a span of 9 bases. Germline CDR1 and CDR2: SGHKS and YYEKEE (reference sequence). The CDR3 has 15 residues. CDR3 in DNA: TGTGCCAGCAGCTCAGCAGGGGCTGGGGCCAACGTCCTGACTTTC. Translation gives CASSSAGAGANVLTF.

Notes on this clone: The same CDR3 is also encoded by other DNA sequences in this sample. The rearrangement uses TRBV19 and TRBJ2-2; maybe TRBD1 (5 bases). CDR1 LNHDA and CDR2 SQIVND come from the germline V gene (reference sequence). The V gene lost 6 bases and the J gene lost 2 bases, with 7 bases spanning the gap. CDR3 length: 13 residues. The CDR3 DNA is TGTGCCAGTAGCCGGACAAACACCGGGGAGCTGTTTTTT. Protein sequence: CASSRTNTGELFF.

The genes are TRBV19 and TRBJ1-1; the D gene is possibly TRBD1 (5 bases). CDR1 and CDR2 from the germline V gene are LNHDA and SQIVND (reference sequence). V shed 3 bases and J shed 10 bases, with 15 bases lying between them. CDR3 size: 13 residues. For the CDR3, the DNA is TGTGCCAGTAGTATGGGAACAGGTCTAGGAGCTTTCTTT. It encodes CASSMGTGLGAFF.

The chain recombines TRBV13 with TRBJ2-2; a weak D match, TRBD1 (6 bases). The CDR3 consists of 18 residues. Germline V gene sequence: CDR1 PRHDT, CDR2 FYEKMQ (reference sequence). The ends were cut back, 2 bases at V and 1 base at J, with 17 bases in the middle. This chain's CDR3 is CASSLSPRTVLNTGELFF. In DNA, the CDR3 is TGTGCCAGCAGCTTATCCCCTCGGACAGTCCTGAACACCGGGGAGCTGTTTTTT.

This rearrangement joins TRBV4-3 to TRBJ2-6; D call uncertain. V shed 0 bases and J shed 0 bases, with 15 bases lying between them. This CDR3 is 19 amino acids long. Germline CDR1 is LGHNA and CDR2 is YSLEER. CDR3 in amino acids: CASSQDLAGSYSGANVLTF. Here the CDR3 DNA reads TGCGCCAGCAGCCAAGATTTGGCAGGTTCTTACTCTGGGGCCAACGTCCTGACTTTC.

The chain joins TRBV7-8 to TRBJ1-1, with no clear D. There are 12 residues in the CDR3. V was pared by 1 base and J by 6 bases, with 6 bases between. CDR1 and CDR2 from the germline V gene are SGHVS and FQNEAQ. The CDR3: CASSLVGSEAFF. The DNA for the CDR3 is TGTGCCAGCAGCTTAGTTGGCTCTGAAGCTTTCTTT. The full variable domain, its missing parts supplied by reference TRBV7-8 and TRBJ1-1, is GAGVSQSPRYKVAKRGQDVALRCDPISGHVSLFWYQQALGQGPEFLTYFQNEAQLDKSGLPSDRFFAERPEGSVSTLKIQRTQQEDSAVYLCASSLVGSEAFFGQGTRLTVV.

The genes are TRBV6-1 and TRBJ2-1; weak D call: TRBD2 (5 bases). CDR3 length: 12 amino acids. Germline lookup yields CDR1 MNHNS and CDR2 SASEGT. V lost 6 bases and J 7 bases, leaving 10 bases between the germline ends. The CDR3 protein is CASSPWRNEQFF. The CDR3 DNA follows: TGTGCCAGCAGCCCGTGGAGGAATGAGCAGTTCTTC.